This TCR beta chain was captured by sequencing in a study of T cells in Graves' hyperthyroidism and ophthalmopathy. Study-level background: Blood was drawn when the patient was first diagnosed and still untreated.

CDR1 is SGDLS and CDR2 is YYNGEE in the germline V gene. This CDR3 spans 15 amino acids. Trimming at V came to 5 bases and at J to 9 bases, leaving 11 bases not matched to a gene. Turning to this clonotype: Its target is not known. This may be a read error, as it is one base from a much larger clone.

Study-level findings and limits: Ophthalmopathy could be told apart from stable hyperthyroidism with a 13 V-J model.

Researchers amplified the TCR beta CDR3 regions from RNA transcripts. First-round RT-PCR with HTBI primers amplified the TCR CDR3 region. A single record per CDR3 protein comes from TCRdb applying MiXCR to the multiplex PCR reads. The data contain approximately 870,000 distinct CDR3 sequences, more than 30% of them singletons. The sequence was collected from a man aged 18 to 30 with Graves' hyperthyroidism. The specimen was blood. J is TRBJ1-6 and V is TRBV9; 7 bases are shared with TRBD1. For the CDR3, the DNA is TGTGCCAGCAGTCAGGGGGGCAGCGGGAGTTCACCCCTCCACTTT. Its protein product is CASSQGGSGSSPLHF.